The 21 T cell receptor beta chains below were found in one sample sequenced in a study of T cell repertoires in cytomegalovirus infection. TCRdb re-called the reads with MiXCR, one entry per CDR3 protein. The data contain around 450,000 distinct CDR3 sequences, about 11% of them singletons. Sequencing used PBMCs. Source of these receptors: a human donor in good health (CMV status not recorded). Some clones in this sample may be carry-over from other donors' samples.

The chain couples TRBV20-1 to TRBJ2-1, with 8 bases identical to TRBD2. Germline V gene lookup returns CDR1 DFQATT and CDR2 SNEGSKA (reference sequence). The CDR3 sequence is 16 residues long. Trimming at V came to 3 bases and at J to 1 base, leaving 8 bases not matched to a gene. CDR3 amino acids: CSASANSGNSYNEQFF. As DNA, the CDR3 is TGCAGTGCTAGTGCCAATAGCGGGAATTCCTACAATGAGCAGTTCTTC.

This clonotype was seen at least ten times. This chain joins TRBV7-8 and TRBJ2-7, with D unresolved. The length of the CDR3 is 15 residues. The V gene's germline CDR1 is SGHVS and CDR2 FQNEAQ. V dropped 2 bases and J dropped 5 bases, with 16 bases sitting between them. The CDR3 loop reads CASSLLQEYLHEQYF. For the CDR3, the DNA is TGTGCCAGCAGCTTACTTCAGGAATATCTCCACGAGCAGTACTTC. Full variable domain (outside the CDR3, taken from reference TRBV7-8 and TRBJ2-7): GAGVSQSPRYKVAKRGQDVALRCDPISGHVSLFWYQQALGQGPEFLTYFQNEAQLDKSGLPSDRFFAERPEGSVSTLKIQRTQQEDSAVYLCASSLLQEYLHEQYFGPGTRLTVT.

The chain employs TRBV10-3 and TRBJ2-7; D tentatively reads TRBD1 or TRBD2 (5 bases each). Germline lookup yields CDR1 ENHRY and CDR2 SYGVKD. The CDR3 length is 15 residues. V was clipped by 6 bases and J by 2 bases, with 17 bases between them. The CDR3, as DNA: TGTGCCATCAGGGGGTCGGGACCAGATACCTACGAGCAGTACTTC. As protein: CAIRGSGPDTYEQYF.

This clonotype was seen repeatedly, ten times or more. This chain uses TRBV20-1 with TRBJ2-5; D possibly corresponds to TRBD1 (6 bases). V shed 1 base and J shed 2 bases, with 20 bases lying between them. Germline V gene data show CDR1 as DFQATT and CDR2 as SNEGSKA (reference sequence). The length of the CDR3 is 17 residues. CDR3 DNA sequence: TGCAGTGCTAGAGGTGTCCCGGGACATTTCCCACAAGAGACCCAGTACTTC. Amino acid sequence: CSARGVPGHFPQETQYF.

This clonotype was seen a few times. The chain uses TRBV19 and TRBJ1-5; D ambiguous. There are 15 residues in the CDR3. V lost 9 bases and J lost 1, with 16 bases in between. Germline lookup yields CDR1 LNHDA and CDR2 SQIVND (reference sequence). CDR3 DNA: TGTGCCAGCGATAGAATGTCAGGCAGCAATCAGCCCCAGCATTTT. Amino acids: CASDRMSGSNQPQHF.

The chain employs TRBV27 and TRBJ2-7; TRBD1 aligns across 7 bases. J was trimmed by 3 bases and V by 4 bases; bases with no gene match: 9. The CDR3 runs 15 residues. Germline V gene data show CDR1 as MNHEY and CDR2 as SMNVEV (reference sequence). This CDR3 is CASSSQTGFGYEQYF. As DNA, the CDR3 is TGTGCCAGCAGTTCCCAGACAGGGTTCGGCTACGAGCAGTACTTC.

The table lists this clonotype with many counts. V gene TRBV12-3 or TRBV12-4 combines with J gene TRBJ1-1; D is uncertain. The CDR3 runs 14 residues. V gave up 3 bases and J gave up 6 bases, with 14 bases separating them. For the CDR3, the DNA is TGTGCCAGCAGTTTGCGTGCAATCCGACCTGAAGCTTTCTTT. It encodes CASSLRAIRPEAFF.

This clonotype was recorded at least ten times. V gene TRBV6-6 combines with J gene TRBJ2-2; 8 bases agree with TRBD2. Germline CDR1 MNHNY, CDR2 SVGAGI (reference sequence). The CDR3 covers 16 residues. With V trimmed by 9 bases and J by 3 bases, 12 bases remained unmatched. In nucleotides, the CDR3 is TGTGCCAGTTTTCCTTTAGCGGGGACTTACACCGGGGAGCTGTTTTTT. Its translation is CASFPLAGTYTGELFF.

There are many counts of this clonotype. The V call is TRBV12-3 or TRBV12-4, the J call TRBJ2-1; 16 bases align to TRBD2. V dropped 7 bases and J dropped 1; count of bases not matched to a gene: 10. The CDR3 is 19 amino acids. The CDR3: CASTHRGTSGGGSYNEQFF. CDR3 DNA sequence: TGTGCCAGCACCCATAGGGGGACTAGCGGGGGGGGGTCCTACAATGAGCAGTTCTTC.

This clonotype was counted at least ten times. The V call is TRBV5-4, the J call TRBJ1-1; 7 bases line up with TRBD1. Germline V gene data show CDR1 as SGHNT and CDR2 as YYREEE (reference sequence). V gave up 4 bases and J gave up 4 bases; unmatched junction bases: 7. The CDR3 length is 14 residues. CDR3 sequence (DNA): TGTGCCAGCAGCCTAAGGGGGCTTGGCACTGAAGCTTTCTTT. Translated, it gives CASSLRGLGTEAFF.

The V gene is TRBV30, the J gene TRBJ1-4, with D possibly being TRBD1 (5 bases). CDR1 is GTSNPN, CDR2 SVGIG, per germline (reference sequence). The V and J ends lost 3 bases and 6 bases respectively, with 14 bases between them. CDR3 length equals 14 residues. In DNA form, the CDR3 reads TGTGCCTGGAGCGCGACAGAGACTGATGAAAAACTGTTTTTT. Encoded protein: CAWSATETDEKLFF.

Points on this clonotype: A read error is possible here, since a much larger clone lies one base away. This likely comes from a read error, as the CDR3 has no conserved phenylalanine or tryptophan at its end. CDR3 loop: CASSDQARRTEAFV. CDR3 bases: TGTGCCAGCAGTGACCAGGCGCGACGAACTGAAGCTTTCGTT. The J gene is TRBJ1-1, the V gene TRBV2; the D is unclear. The CDR3 runs 14 residues. Trimming cost V 3 bases and J 5 bases, with 13 bases left between them. The germline V gene has CDR1 SNHLY and CDR2 FYNNEI.

This clonotype was detected ten times or more. A junction boundary mismatches the germline segment, possibly from a read error. The chain employs TRBV7-6 and TRBJ2-1; D is unclear. CDR3 size: 13 residues. Germline V gene sequence: CDR1 SGHVS, CDR2 FNYEAQ. The CDR3 DNA follows: TGTGCCAGCACCTTAAGTAGTTTCAATGAGCAGTTCTTC. This gives the protein CASTLSSFNEQFF.

There are a few counts of this clonotype. The chain carries TRBV20-1 and TRBJ1-1; D not resolved. Per germline, CDR1 DFQATT and CDR2 SNEGSKA (reference sequence). V lost 0 bases and J lost 3, with 17 bases in between. The CDR3 length is 16 residues. The CDR3 nucleotides are TGCAGTGCTAGAGATCCCGGCGGGTCCGGGGACACTGAAGCTTTCTTT. It yields the protein CSARDPGGSGDTEAFF.

This clonotype showed up many times. This rearrangement joins TRBV28 to TRBJ2-5; D might be TRBD1 or TRBD2, each matching 5 bases. Germline CDR1 reads MDHEN; CDR2 reads SYDVKM. This CDR3 spans 15 amino acids. Trimming stripped 5 bases from V and 5 bases from J, with 18 bases between. Here the CDR3 DNA reads TGTGCCAGCAGTACCCGGGGCAGTTGGATGGAGACCCAGTACTTC. It translates to CASSTRGSWMETQYF.

This clonotype was seen a few times. The chain links TRBV18 to TRBJ2-7, with D uncertain. CDR3 length equals 16 residues. Germline V gene data show CDR1 as KGHSH and CDR2 as LQKENI. Deletions cut 1 base from V and 2 bases from J, with 15 bases between. The CDR3, as DNA: TGTGCCAGCTCACCACTCCGGCAAGGAATAACCTACGAGCAGTACTTC. It specifies CASSPLRQGITYEQYF. The full variable domain, completed using reference TRBV18 and TRBJ2-7, is NAGVMQNPRHLVRRRGQEARLRCSPMKGHSHVYWYRQLPEEGLKFMVYLQKENIIDESGMPKERFSAEFPKEGPSILRIQQVVRGDSAAYFCASSPLRQGITYEQYFGPGTRLTVT.

This clonotype was observed many times. The rearrangement uses TRBV7-2 and TRBJ1-1, with 8 bases fitting TRBD1. This CDR3 has 15 residues. Losses at the gene ends were 4 bases for V and 0 bases for J; bases not matched to a gene: 4. CDR1 and CDR2 from the germline V gene are SGHTA and FQGNSA. For the CDR3, the DNA is TGTGCCAGCAGCTGGGACAGGAGATTGAACACTGAAGCTTTCTTT. It is translated as CASSWDRRLNTEAFF. The full variable domain, in which reference TRBV7-2 and TRBJ1-1 provide the parts outside the CDR3, is GAGVSQSPSNKVTEKGKDVELRCDPISGHTALYWYRQSLGQGLEFLIYFQGNSAPDKSGLPSDRFSAERTGGSVSTLTIQRTQQEDSAVYLCASSWDRRLNTEAFFGQGTRLTVV.

This chain connects TRBV5-6 to TRBJ1-1; D possibly corresponds to TRBD1 (5 bases). Germline values: CDR1 SGHDT, CDR2 YYEEEE. This CDR3 has 15 amino acids. Trimming stripped 4 bases from V and 7 bases from J, with 20 bases between. This CDR3 reads CASSLVVGVIGEAFF. In nucleotides, the CDR3 is TGTGCCAGCAGCCTTGTAGTAGGGGTTATTGGTGAAGCTTTCTTT.

The rearrangement uses TRBV7-9 and TRBJ2-7; D ambiguous. Germline CDR1 reads SEHNR; CDR2 reads FQNEAQ (reference sequence). The CDR3 covers 14 residues. Trimming took off 5 bases at V and 2 bases at J, with 13 bases between the two ends. The CDR3 loop is CASSPRGQTYEQYF. In nucleotides, the CDR3 is TGTGCCAGCAGCCCCCGAGGCCAGACCTACGAGCAGTACTTC.

In its sample, this clonotype was seen many times. The chain uses TRBV7-3 and TRBJ2-6; D might be TRBD1 or TRBD2, each matching 5 bases. Trimming cost V 2 bases and J 1 base, with 9 bases left between them. Germline loops: CDR1 SGHTA, CDR2 FQGTGA. CDR3 length equals 16 residues. As DNA, the CDR3 is TGTGCCAGCAGCTTATCCTGGGGGTCTGGGGCCAACGTCCTGACTTTC. Amino acid sequence: CASSLSWGSGANVLTF.

This clonotype was observed many times. The CDR3 DNA reads TGTGCCAGTAGGCTTCGACAGGGACTGGAAGAGACCCAGTACTTC. This translates into CASRLRQGLEETQYF. The chain is built from TRBV19 and TRBJ2-5; TRBD1 is a possible D gene (7 bases). Germline assignment: CDR1 LNHDA and CDR2 SQIVND (reference sequence). V lost 6 bases and J lost 3, with 17 bases in between. The CDR3 runs to 15 residues.